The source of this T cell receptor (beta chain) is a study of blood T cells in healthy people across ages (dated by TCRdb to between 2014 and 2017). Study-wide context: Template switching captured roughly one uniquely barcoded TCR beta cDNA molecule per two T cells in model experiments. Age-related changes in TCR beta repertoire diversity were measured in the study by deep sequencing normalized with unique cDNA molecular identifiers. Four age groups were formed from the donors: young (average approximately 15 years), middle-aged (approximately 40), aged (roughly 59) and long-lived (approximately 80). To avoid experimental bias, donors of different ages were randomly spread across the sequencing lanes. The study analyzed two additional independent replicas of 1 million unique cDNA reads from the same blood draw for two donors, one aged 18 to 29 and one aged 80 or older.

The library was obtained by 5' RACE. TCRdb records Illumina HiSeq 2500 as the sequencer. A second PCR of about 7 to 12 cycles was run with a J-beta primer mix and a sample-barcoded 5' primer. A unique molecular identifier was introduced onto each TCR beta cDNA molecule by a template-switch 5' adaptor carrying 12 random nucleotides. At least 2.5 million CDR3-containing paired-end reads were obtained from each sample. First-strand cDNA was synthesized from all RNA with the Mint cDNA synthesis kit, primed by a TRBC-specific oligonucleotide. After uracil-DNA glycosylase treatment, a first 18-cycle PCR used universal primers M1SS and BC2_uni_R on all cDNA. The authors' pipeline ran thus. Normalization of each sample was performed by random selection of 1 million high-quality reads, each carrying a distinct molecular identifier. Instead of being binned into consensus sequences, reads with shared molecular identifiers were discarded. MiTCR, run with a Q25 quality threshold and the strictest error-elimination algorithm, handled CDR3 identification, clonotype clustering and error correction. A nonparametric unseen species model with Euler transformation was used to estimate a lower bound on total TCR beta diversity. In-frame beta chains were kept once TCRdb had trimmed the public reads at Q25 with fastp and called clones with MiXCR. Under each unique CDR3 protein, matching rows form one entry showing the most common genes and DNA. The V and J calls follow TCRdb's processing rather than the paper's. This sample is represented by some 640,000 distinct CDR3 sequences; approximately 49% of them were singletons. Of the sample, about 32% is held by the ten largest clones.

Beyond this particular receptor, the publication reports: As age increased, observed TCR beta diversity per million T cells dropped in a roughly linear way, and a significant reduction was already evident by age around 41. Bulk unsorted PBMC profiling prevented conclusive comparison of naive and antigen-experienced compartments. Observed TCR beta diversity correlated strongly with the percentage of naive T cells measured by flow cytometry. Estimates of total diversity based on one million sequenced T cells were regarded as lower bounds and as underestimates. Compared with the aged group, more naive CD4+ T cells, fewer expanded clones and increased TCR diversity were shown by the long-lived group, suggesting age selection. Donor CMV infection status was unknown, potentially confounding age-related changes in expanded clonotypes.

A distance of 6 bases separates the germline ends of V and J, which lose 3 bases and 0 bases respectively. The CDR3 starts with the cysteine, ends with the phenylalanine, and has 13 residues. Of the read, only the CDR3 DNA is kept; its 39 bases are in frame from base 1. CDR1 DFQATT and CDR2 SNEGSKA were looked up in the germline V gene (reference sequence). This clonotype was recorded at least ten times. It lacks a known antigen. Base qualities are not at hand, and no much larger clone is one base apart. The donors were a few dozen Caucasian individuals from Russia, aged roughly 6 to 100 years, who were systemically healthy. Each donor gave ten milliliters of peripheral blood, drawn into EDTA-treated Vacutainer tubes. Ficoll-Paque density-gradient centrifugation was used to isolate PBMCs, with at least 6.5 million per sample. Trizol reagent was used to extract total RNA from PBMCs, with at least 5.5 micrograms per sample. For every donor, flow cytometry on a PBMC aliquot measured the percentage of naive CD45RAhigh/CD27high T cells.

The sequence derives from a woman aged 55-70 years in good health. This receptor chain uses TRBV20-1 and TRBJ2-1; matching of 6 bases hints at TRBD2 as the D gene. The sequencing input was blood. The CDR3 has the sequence CSASGSSYNEQFF. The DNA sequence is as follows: TGCAGTGCTAGCGGGAGCTCCTACAATGAGCAGTTCTTC.